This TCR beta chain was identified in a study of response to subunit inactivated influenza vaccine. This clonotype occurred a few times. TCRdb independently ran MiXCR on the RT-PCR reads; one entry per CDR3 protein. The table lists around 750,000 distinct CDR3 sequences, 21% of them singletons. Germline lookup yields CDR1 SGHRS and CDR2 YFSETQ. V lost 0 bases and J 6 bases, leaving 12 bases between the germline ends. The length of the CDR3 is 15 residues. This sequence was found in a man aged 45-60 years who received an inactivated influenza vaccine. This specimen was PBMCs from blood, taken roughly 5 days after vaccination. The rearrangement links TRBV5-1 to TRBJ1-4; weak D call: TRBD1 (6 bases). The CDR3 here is CASSLARAGDEKLFF. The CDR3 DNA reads TGCGCCAGCAGCTTGGCCAGGGCAGGGGATGAAAAACTGTTTTTT.